This TCR beta chain came from a study of blood T cell repertoires in COVID-19. In the study overall: The study drew acute and convalescent COVID-19 samples from the United States, Italy and Spain. Sources were T cells, B-cell-depleted T cells, or PBMCs; the material itself was cDNA or gDNA.

V gave up 6 bases and J gave up 3 bases; unmatched junction bases: 6. CDR3 length: 15 amino acids. Germline lookup yields CDR1 SGHTA and CDR2 FQGNSA. Per the study methods: Estimation of nucleated cell counts was performed using reference gene primer amplification. Clones were read by immunoSEQ multiplex PCR, and TCRdb kept only the in-frame ones, dropping some. V and J calls plus clone size are reproduced from that table; the DNA served to infer D and trimming. This table has more than 85,000 clones, 84% appearing once. This clonotype originated in a human donor in a cohort sampled during active COVID-19. The sequencing sample was made of peripheral blood. The V call is TRBV7-2, the J call TRBJ2-7; TRBD2 aligns across 12 bases. The CDR3 loop reads CASSPSGGAYYEQYF. In DNA, the CDR3 is TGTGCCAGCAGTCCTAGCGGGGGGGCCTACTACGAGCAGTACTTC.